This T cell receptor (beta chain) was sequenced for a study of blood T cell repertoires in COVID-19. The CDR3 has 18 amino acids. Per germline, CDR1 LGHDT and CDR2 YNNKEL (reference sequence). Only in-frame clones appear in the TCRdb table, and some are missing; sequencing was by immunoSEQ multiplex PCR. The sample shows around 140,000 clones, roughly nine tenths of them seen only once. Comment on this clone: The junction shows a germline mismatch at one end, possibly a read error.

Sequencing input: peripheral blood. The clonotype comes from a man younger than 35 with COVID-19, enrolled during active disease. The rearrangement links TRBV3-1 (or the pseudogene TRBV3-2) to TRBJ1-4; D is undetermined. The CDR3 nucleotides read TGTGCCAGCAGCCAAGAGATTAACGTGAGGAGAAAGAGGGAAAAACTGCTTTTT. This translates into CASSQEINVRRKREKLLF.